The sequence of this T cell receptor (beta chain) was determined in a study of blood T cell repertoires in COVID-19 (dated by TCRdb to 2018 to 2020). Study-wide context: Samples covering the acute and convalescent phases of COVID-19 were provided by collaborators in the United States, Italy and Spain. The material from the prospective study consisted of cDNA or gDNA derived from T cells, B-cell-depleted T cells, or PBMCs. Deeply sampled blood TCRbeta repertoires from subjects exposed to, actively infected with, or recovered from COVID-19 were included in the dataset. The repertoires were released in a freely available public database intended as a resource for research on the immune response to SARS-CoV-2. The samples were drawn from two sources: the first 160 participants of the ongoing ImmuneRACE study, and 950 to 1,500 subjects contributed by 6 global collaborators. A de-identified subject ID, COVID-19 status, age in years and sex were almost always included in the sample metadata. Where available, HLA class I and class II types were obtained from metadata supplied by the sample provider rather than from assay-based typing. Here is what the overall study found, with its caveats: How much clinical and demographic metadata was included differed by source and by participant, and the metadata was provided uncurated.

TCRbeta CDR3 regions were amplified from genomic DNA using the immunoSEQ Assay, a bias-controlled multiplex PCR. On the authors' methods: The number of nucleated cells in each sample was estimated by amplification of reference gene primers within the assay. To quantify the absolute abundance of each unique TCRbeta CDR3 rearrangement, sequence reads were collapsed and filtered. For each sample, productive Simpson clonality was calculated as the square root of Simpson's diversity index over productive rearrangements. As stored in TCRdb, this immuneACCESS dataset retains in-frame rearrangements with V and J assigned. A fraction of the clones does not appear; measured against another copy, unresolved V genes explain less than half of the discrepancy, and the remainder lacks a known reason. That table furnishes V, J and clone size, whereas the DNA furnished D and trimming. The sample records around 220,000 clones, around 90% of which are singletons. The ten top clones hold roughly 15% of the sample.

In the prospective study, participants were roughly 18 to 89 years old, resided in approximately 25 geographic areas of the United States, and were enrolled through a virtual design. In the prospective study, participants were assigned to cohorts based on the clinical history participants reported in a screening survey and a study questionnaire. Exposed participants were defined as having been in contact with someone with a PCR-confirmed or clinician-diagnosed COVID-19 case within 2 weeks of study entry. Each participant in the prospective study had whole blood, serum and a nasopharyngeal or oropharyngeal swab collected by mobile phlebotomists. Additional blood draws and questionnaires over an approximately two-month period could optionally be provided by prospective study participants. Before DNA extraction, blood samples from the prospective study were shipped at room temperature or frozen. A remark on this clone: What this receptor recognizes is not known. Base qualities are not provided; no much larger clone lies one nucleotide away.

Looking up the germline V gene yields CDR1 MGHDK and CDR2 SYGVNS. The CDR3 has 14 amino acids, counting the end cysteine and phenylalanine. CDR3 DNA only is kept here, 42 bases in frame from base 1. V lost 2 bases and J lost 7 bases, and the count of bases not matched to a germline gene is 7. What was sequenced was PBMCs or T cells enriched from blood (not recorded which). The TCR was taken from a young man who had been exposed to COVID-19. The receptor chain draws on TRBV25-1 and TRBJ2-7, and TRBD2 aligns with 8 junction nucleotides. The CDR3 loop reads CASSETSGAGEQYF. The DNA sequence is TGTGCCAGCAGTGAAACTAGCGGAGCGGGGGAGCAGTACTTC.